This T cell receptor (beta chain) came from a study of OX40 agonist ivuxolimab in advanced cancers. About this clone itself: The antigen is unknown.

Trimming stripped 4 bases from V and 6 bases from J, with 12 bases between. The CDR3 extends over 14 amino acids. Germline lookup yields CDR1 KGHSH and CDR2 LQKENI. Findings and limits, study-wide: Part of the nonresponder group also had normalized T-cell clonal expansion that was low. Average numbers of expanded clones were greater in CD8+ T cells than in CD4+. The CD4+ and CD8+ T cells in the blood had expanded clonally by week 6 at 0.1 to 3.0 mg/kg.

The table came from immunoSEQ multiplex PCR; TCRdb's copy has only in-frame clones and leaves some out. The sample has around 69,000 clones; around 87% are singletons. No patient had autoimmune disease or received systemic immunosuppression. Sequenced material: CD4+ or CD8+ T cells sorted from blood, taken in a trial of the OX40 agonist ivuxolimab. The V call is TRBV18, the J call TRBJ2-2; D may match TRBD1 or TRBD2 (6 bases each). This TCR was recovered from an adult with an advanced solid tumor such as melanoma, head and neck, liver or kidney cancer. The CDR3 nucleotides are TGTGCCAGCTCACAACCAGGGGAGGCCGGGGAGCTGTTTTTT. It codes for CASSQPGEAGELFF.